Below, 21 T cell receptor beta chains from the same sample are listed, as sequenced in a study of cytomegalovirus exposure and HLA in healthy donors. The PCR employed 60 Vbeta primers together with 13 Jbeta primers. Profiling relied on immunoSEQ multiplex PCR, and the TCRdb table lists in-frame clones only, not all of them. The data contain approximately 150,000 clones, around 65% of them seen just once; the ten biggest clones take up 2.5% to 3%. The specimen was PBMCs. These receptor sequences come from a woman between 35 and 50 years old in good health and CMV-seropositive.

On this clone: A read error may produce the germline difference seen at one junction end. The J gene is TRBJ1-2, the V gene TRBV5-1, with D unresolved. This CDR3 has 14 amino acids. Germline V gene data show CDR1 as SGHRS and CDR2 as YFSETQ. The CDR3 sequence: CASSLALNNYGYPF. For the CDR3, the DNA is TGCGCCAGCAGCTTGGCACTGAATAACTATGGCTACCCCTTC.

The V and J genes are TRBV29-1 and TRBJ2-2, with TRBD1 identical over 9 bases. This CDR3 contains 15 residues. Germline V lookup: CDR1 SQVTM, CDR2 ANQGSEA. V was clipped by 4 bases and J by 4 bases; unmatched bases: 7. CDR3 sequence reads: CSVGTGTGFTGELFF. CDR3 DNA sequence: TGCAGCGTTGGTACCGGGACAGGGTTCACCGGGGAGCTGTTTTTT.

The CDR3 spells CASSPGDPLGTQYF. The CDR3 nucleotides read TGTGCCAGCAGTCCAGGGGACCCCCTGGGGACCCAGTACTTC. This sequence joins TRBV28 and TRBJ2-5, with a weak D call TRBD1 (6 bases). V gave up 5 bases and J gave up 7 bases, with 17 bases separating them. This CDR3 contains 14 residues. The V gene's germline CDR1 is MDHEN and CDR2 SYDVKM.

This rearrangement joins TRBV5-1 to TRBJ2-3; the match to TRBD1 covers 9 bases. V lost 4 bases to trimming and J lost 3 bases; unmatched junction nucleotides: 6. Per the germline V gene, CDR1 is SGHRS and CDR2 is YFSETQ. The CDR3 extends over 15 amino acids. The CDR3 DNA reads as TGCGCCAGCAGCCAGGGGACAGGGTGGACAGATACGCAGTATTTT. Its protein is CASSQGTGWTDTQYF. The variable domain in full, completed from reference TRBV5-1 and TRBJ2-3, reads KAGVTQTPRYLIKTRGQQVTLSCSPISGHRSVSWYQQTPGQGLQFLFEYFSETQRNKGNFPGRFSGRQFSNSRSEMNVSTLELGDSALYLCASSQGTGWTDTQYFGPGTRLTVL.

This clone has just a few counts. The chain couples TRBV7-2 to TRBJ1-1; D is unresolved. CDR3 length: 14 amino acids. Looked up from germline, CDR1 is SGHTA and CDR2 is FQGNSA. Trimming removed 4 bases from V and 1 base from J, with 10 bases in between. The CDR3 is CASSSYTANTEAFF. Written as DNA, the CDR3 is TGTGCCAGCAGCTCCTATACAGCGAACACTGAAGCTTTCTTT.

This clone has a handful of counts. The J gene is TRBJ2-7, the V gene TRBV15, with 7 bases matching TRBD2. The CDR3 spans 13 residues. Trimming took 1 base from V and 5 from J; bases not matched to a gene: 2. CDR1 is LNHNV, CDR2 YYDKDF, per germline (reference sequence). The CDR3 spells CATSRGGRDEQYF. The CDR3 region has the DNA TGTGCCACCAGCAGAGGGGGGAGGGACGAGCAGTACTTC.

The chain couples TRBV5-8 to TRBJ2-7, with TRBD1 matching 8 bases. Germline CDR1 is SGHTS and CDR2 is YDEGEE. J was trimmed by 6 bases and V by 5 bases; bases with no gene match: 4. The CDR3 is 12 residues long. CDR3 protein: CASRGTGGEQYF. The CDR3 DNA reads TGTGCCAGCAGAGGTACAGGGGGCGAGCAGTACTTC.

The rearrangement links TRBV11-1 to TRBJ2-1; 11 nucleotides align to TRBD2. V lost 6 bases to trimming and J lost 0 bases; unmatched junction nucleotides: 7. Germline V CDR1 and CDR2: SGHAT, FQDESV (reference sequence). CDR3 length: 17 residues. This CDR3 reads CASSSLAGGSSYNEQFF. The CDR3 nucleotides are TGTGCCAGCAGTTCGCTAGCGGGGGGCAGCTCCTACAATGAGCAGTTCTTC.

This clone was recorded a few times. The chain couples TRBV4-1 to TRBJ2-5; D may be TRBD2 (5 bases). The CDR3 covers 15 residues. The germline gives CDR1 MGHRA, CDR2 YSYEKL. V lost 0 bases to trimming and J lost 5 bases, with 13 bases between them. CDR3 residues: CASSQEGSPIETQYF. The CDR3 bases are TGCGCCAGCAGCCAAGAGGGGAGCCCGATTGAGACCCAGTACTTC.

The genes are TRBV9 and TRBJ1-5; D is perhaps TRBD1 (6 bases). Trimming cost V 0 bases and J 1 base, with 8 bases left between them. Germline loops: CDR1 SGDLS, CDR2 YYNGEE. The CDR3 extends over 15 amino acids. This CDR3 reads CASSVGGLSNQPQHF. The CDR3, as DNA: TGTGCCAGCAGCGTAGGGGGGCTAAGCAATCAGCCCCAGCATTTT.

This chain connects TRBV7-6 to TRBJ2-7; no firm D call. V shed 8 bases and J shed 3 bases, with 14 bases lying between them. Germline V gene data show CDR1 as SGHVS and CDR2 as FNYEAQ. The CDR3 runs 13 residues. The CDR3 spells CASASEEYYEQYF. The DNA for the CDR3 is TGTGCCAGCGCCTCAGAGGAATACTACGAGCAGTACTTC.

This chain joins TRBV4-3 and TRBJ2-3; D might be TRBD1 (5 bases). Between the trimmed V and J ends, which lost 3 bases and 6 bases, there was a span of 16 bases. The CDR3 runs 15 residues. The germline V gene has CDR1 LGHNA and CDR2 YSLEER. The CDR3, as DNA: TGCGCCAGCAGCCAGAGCACAGGTATCAGTGATACGCAGTATTTT. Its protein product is CASSQSTGISDTQYF.

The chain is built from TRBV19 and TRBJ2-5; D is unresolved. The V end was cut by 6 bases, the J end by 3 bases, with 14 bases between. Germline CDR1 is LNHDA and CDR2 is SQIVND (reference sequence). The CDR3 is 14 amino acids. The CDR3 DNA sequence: TGTGCCAGTAGCTCTACTGTGGGCGAAGAGACCCAGTACTTC. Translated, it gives CASSSTVGEETQYF.

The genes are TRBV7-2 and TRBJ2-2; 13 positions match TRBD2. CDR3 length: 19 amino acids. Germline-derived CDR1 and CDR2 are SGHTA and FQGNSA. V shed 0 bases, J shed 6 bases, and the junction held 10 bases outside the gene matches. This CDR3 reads CASSLALLAGGQTSGELFF. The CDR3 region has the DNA TGTGCCAGCAGCTTAGCGTTACTAGCGGGGGGGCAGACTTCCGGGGAGCTGTTTTTT.

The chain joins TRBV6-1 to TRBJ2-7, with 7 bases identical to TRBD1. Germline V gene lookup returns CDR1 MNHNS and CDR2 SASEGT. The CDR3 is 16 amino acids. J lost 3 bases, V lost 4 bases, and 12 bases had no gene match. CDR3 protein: CASSVAPGTDFYEQYF. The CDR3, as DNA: TGTGCCAGCAGTGTAGCACCCGGGACAGACTTCTACGAGCAGTACTTC.

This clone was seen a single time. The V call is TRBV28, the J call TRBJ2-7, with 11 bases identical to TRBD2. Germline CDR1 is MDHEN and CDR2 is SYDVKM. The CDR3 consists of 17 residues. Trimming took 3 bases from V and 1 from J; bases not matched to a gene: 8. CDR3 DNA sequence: TGTGCCAGCAGTTTGTACCTAGCGGGAGGAGGGTCCTACGAGCAGTACTTC. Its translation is CASSLYLAGGGSYEQYF.

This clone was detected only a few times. This CDR3 is CASSFRGVTVYEQYF. The CDR3 region has the DNA TGTGCCAGCAGCTTCAGGGGGGTGACAGTCTACGAGCAGTACTTC. This chain links TRBV7-9 with TRBJ2-7, with D possibly matching TRBD1 (7 bases). Between the trimmed V and J ends, which lost 3 bases and 3 bases, there was a span of 15 bases. Germline assignment: CDR1 SEHNR and CDR2 FQNEAQ (reference sequence). The CDR3 covers 15 residues.

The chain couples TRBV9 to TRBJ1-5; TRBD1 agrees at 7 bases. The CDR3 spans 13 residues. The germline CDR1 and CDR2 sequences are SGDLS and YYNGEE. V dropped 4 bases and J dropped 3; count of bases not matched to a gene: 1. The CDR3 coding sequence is TGTGCCAGCAGCCAGGGGGACAATCAGCCCCAGCATTTT. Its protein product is CASSQGDNQPQHF.

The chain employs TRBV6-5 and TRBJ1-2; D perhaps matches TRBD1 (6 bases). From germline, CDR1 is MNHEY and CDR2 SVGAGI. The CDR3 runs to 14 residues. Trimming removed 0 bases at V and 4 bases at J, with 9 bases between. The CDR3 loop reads CASSYSNRAYGYTF. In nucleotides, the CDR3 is TGTGCCAGCAGTTACTCGAACAGGGCCTATGGCTACACCTTC.

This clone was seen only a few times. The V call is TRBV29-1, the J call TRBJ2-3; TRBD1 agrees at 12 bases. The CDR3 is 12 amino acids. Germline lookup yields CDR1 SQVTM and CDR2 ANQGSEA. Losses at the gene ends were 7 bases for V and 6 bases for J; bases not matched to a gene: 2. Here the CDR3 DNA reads TGCAGCGGAGGGACAGGGGGCGATACGCAGTATTTT. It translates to CSGGTGGDTQYF.

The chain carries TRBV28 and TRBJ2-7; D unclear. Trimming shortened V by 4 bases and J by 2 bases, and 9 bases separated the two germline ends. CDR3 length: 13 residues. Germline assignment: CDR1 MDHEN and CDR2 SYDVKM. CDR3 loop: CASSSERPYEQYF. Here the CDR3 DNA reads TGTGCCAGCAGTTCTGAGCGCCCCTACGAGCAGTACTTC.